The clone carrying this T cell receptor (beta chain) was observed at least ten times. Its antigen is unknown. CDR1 is SGHDN and CDR2 is FVKESK in the germline V gene. Deletions cut 2 bases from V and 6 bases from J, with 15 bases between. The CDR3 is made up of 15 amino acids. These data originate in a study of naive and memory T cell subsets. Study-wide results and caveats: A few larger clonotypes appeared in naive repertoires, especially CD8, possibly memory cells re-expressing CD45RA.

Both TRBC1 and TRBC2 were covered by a beta constant-region primer of two equimolar oligonucleotides. Ligated cDNA was amplified by four rounds of PCR with nested alpha and beta constant-region primers and SP2. A single record per CDR3 protein comes from TCRdb applying MiXCR to the UMI-ligation and nested PCR reads. In the table there are approximately 100,000 distinct CDR3 sequences, more than 12% of which are singletons. Cells stained for CD3, CD4, CD8, CD45RA, CD27 and viability were sorted into four CD45RA/CD27 subsets. V usage is TRBV14 and J usage is TRBJ2-3; D is perhaps TRBD2 (5 bases). Specimen: naive CD8+ T cells from blood. This TCR was recovered from a human donor in good health. The CDR3 DNA is TGTGCCAGCAGCCAATATCGGGATAGAGGGGATACGCAGTATTTT. Protein: CASSQYRDRGDTQYF.